This T cell receptor (beta chain) was profiled in a study of PD-L1 blockade in urothelial cancer. Study-wide background: Researchers looked at the blood 3 weeks (second dose) and 6 weeks after treatment began.

Time point described: peripheral blood 6 weeks after treatment start. General study points: Durable-benefit patients expanded tumor-associated blood clones more at 3 weeks.

As to this clone: The antigen is unknown.

Repertoires were generated with immunoSEQ multiplex PCR, while TCRdb's copy carries only in-frame clones and drops some. The sample yields about 120,000 clones, about 89% seen once. The sequences come from PBMCs, collected around atezolizumab (anti-PD-L1) treatment. The source is a man between 60 and 70 years old with urothelial cancer.

The CDR3 spells CASSTTGHPPPYEQYF. As DNA, the CDR3 is TGTGCCAGCAGCACGACAGGGCACCCTCCCCCCTACGAGCAGTACTTC. V usage is TRBV5-6 and J usage is TRBJ2-7, with TRBD1 matching 7 bases. This CDR3 spans 16 amino acids. The germline V gene encodes CDR1 SGHDT and CDR2 YYEEEE. J gave up 2 bases and V 4 bases, and 12 bases lay outside the gene matches.